These 30 T cell receptor beta chains originate from one sample sequenced in a study of Ad26.COV2.S vaccination and SARS-CoV-2 variants. Treatment of the sample: about 20 received Ad26.COV2.S at low or high dose, single or two shots; several received placebo; per-sample allocation not given. The study sampled participants on day 63 after the first vaccine or placebo injection. Here immunoSEQ multiplex PCR was the method, and the copy in TCRdb shows in-frame clones only, minus some. Here the sample spans 300,000 to 350,000 clones, about 85% being singletons. The sequencing used peripheral blood, collected in a trial of Ad26.COV2.S vaccine versus placebo. These receptors were collected from a person between 18 and 60 years old who received the Ad26.COV2.S COVID-19 vaccine or a placebo.

This chain uses TRBV20-1 with TRBJ2-1; 8 nucleotides match TRBD2. Germline assignment: CDR1 DFQATT and CDR2 SNEGSKA (reference sequence). This CDR3 spans 16 amino acids. After removal of 3 bases from V and 4 bases from J, the junction contained 11 bases not matched to a gene. The DNA for the CDR3 is TGCAGTGCTAGTTTGGCGGGGGGCCCACTGTACAATGAGCAGTTCTTC. Translation: CSASLAGGPLYNEQFF.

CDR3: CASNNGRGTEAFF. The CDR3 DNA is TGTGCCAGCAACAACGGCAGGGGAACTGAAGCTTTCTTT. This rearrangement joins TRBV6-6 to TRBJ1-1, with a tentative D call TRBD1 (6 bases). The CDR3 sequence is 13 residues long. The V and J ends lost 7 bases and 5 bases respectively, with 14 bases between them. Germline CDR1 reads MNHNY; CDR2 reads SVGAGI (reference sequence).

The chain carries TRBV7-9 and TRBJ1-6; maybe TRBD1 (5 bases). The germline gives CDR1 SEHNR, CDR2 FQNEAQ (reference sequence). Deletions cut 0 bases from V and 5 bases from J, with 11 bases between. The CDR3 loop spans 16 amino acids. The CDR3, as DNA: TGTGCCAGCAGCTTAGCGCCGGGGCGGAATAATTCACCCCTCCACTTT. It codes for CASSLAPGRNNSPLHF.

The chain recombines TRBV5-4 with TRBJ2-3; 8 bases are a match to TRBD2. Germline trimming cut 4 bases from V and 2 bases from J; bases unmatched to any gene: 9. Germline V gives CDR1 SGHNT, CDR2 YYREEE (reference sequence). This CDR3 is built from 16 residues. The DNA for the CDR3 is TGTGCCAGCAGCCGGGGGCTAGCGGGTGACACAGATACGCAGTATTTT. It codes for CASSRGLAGDTDTQYF.

The rearrangement uses TRBV6-1 and TRBJ2-1, with 10 bases that match TRBD2. Trimming took 0 bases from V and 8 from J; bases not matched to a gene: 4. Germline V lookup: CDR1 MNHNS, CDR2 SASEGT. The CDR3 is 15 residues long. The CDR3 nucleotides read TGTGCCAGCAGTGAAGCGGGGACTAGCGAGTATGAGCAGTTCTTC. Translating it yields CASSEAGTSEYEQFF.

V and J are TRBV7-9 and TRBJ2-7; TRBD2 agrees at 11 bases. V lost 5 bases to trimming and J lost 6 bases; unmatched junction nucleotides: 12. The CDR3 spans 16 residues. Germline CDR1 is SEHNR and CDR2 is FQNEAQ (reference sequence). CDR3 amino acids: CASSPSGRQGRGEQYF. The CDR3, as DNA: TGTGCCAGCAGCCCTAGCGGGAGGCAGGGTAGGGGCGAGCAGTACTTC.

The V and J genes are TRBV28 and TRBJ2-2, with no clear D. The V gene lost 3 bases and the J gene lost 0 bases, with 17 bases spanning the gap. CDR3 length: 18 residues. Germline CDR1 and CDR2: MDHEN and SYDVKM. The chain's CDR3 is CASSFKSWYKPNTGELFF. The CDR3 DNA is TGTGCCAGCAGTTTTAAGTCTTGGTATAAACCGAACACCGGGGAGCTGTTTTTT.

Only a few counts were recorded for this clone. The chain joins TRBV3-1 (or the pseudogene TRBV3-2) to TRBJ2-3; 9 bases are shared with TRBD2. From germline, CDR1 is LGHDT and CDR2 YNNKEL (reference sequence). With V trimmed by 2 bases and J by 9 bases, 12 bases remained unmatched. This CDR3 region has 16 residues. The CDR3 protein is CASSQTAGGRSGTQYF. The CDR3 DNA follows: TGTGCCAGCAGCCAAACGGCGGGGGGGCGAAGCGGGACGCAGTATTTT.

This rearrangement joins TRBV9 to TRBJ1-1, with D possibly TRBD1 on 5 matching bases. Germline V gives CDR1 SGDLS, CDR2 YYNGEE. V gave up 0 bases and J gave up 5 bases, with 14 bases separating them. The CDR3 has 15 residues. The CDR3 DNA follows: TGTGCCAGCAGCGTAGCGGAGGCAGGGAATACTGAAGCTTTCTTT. Translated, it gives CASSVAEAGNTEAFF.

This chain connects TRBV6-1 to TRBJ2-7; D is possibly TRBD1 (7 bases). Per germline, CDR1 MNHNS and CDR2 SASEGT. The length of the CDR3 is 15 residues. Trimming left V 1 base short and J 4 bases short, with 14 bases between. This chain's CDR3 is CASSEGQGGGYEQYF. CDR3 bases: TGTGCCAGCAGTGAAGGACAGGGTGGGGGGTACGAGCAGTACTTC.

V usage is TRBV5-1 and J usage is TRBJ2-3; 8 bases are a match to TRBD2. This CDR3 is 17 amino acids long. Germline CDR1 reads SGHRS; CDR2 reads YFSETQ. V shed 4 bases, J shed 1 base, and the junction held 11 bases outside the gene matches. The DNA of the CDR3 is TGCGCCAGCAGCCCCAGCGGGGGCCAGGAGGGCACAGATACGCAGTATTTT. Protein: CASSPSGGQEGTDTQYF.

CDR3 sequence (DNA): TGTGCCAGCAGTAGGGGCAGAGAGACCCAGTACTTC. Amino acid sequence: CASSRGRETQYF. This chain connects TRBV28 to TRBJ2-5; D is possibly TRBD1 (5 bases). V was pared by 5 bases and J by 4 bases, with 8 bases between. Germline-derived CDR1 and CDR2 are MDHEN and SYDVKM. The CDR3 runs to 12 residues.

The chain is built from TRBV18 and TRBJ1-3; TRBD1 matches 7 bases. The CDR3 is 18 amino acids. Unmatched junction bases numbered 11, after V lost 2 bases and J lost 1 base. CDR1 and CDR2 from the germline V gene are KGHSH and LQKENI. CDR3 sequence: CASSPVYLQGSSGNTIYF. CDR3 bases: TGTGCCAGCTCACCAGTGTATCTACAGGGGAGTTCTGGAAACACCATATATTTT.

This clone came up a few times. The gene calls are TRBV5-1 and TRBJ1-5; possible D gene TRBD1, 6 bases. Germline lookup yields CDR1 SGHRS and CDR2 YFSETQ. The CDR3 contains 14 residues. Trimming took off 1 base at V and 4 bases at J, with 9 bases between the two ends. The CDR3 bases are TGCGCCAGCAGCTTGTCGACAGGAAATCAGCCCCAGCATTTT. Amino acid sequence: CASSLSTGNQPQHF.

This chain links TRBV28 with TRBJ2-3; weak D call: TRBD1 (6 bases). The CDR3 sequence is 15 residues long. Per germline, CDR1 MDHEN and CDR2 SYDVKM. Trimming stripped 6 bases from V and 2 bases from J, with 15 bases between. This chain's CDR3 is CASSPLTGSTDTQYF. The CDR3 DNA follows: TGTGCCAGCAGCCCCCTGACAGGTTCCACAGATACGCAGTATTTT. Drawing the rest from reference TRBV28 and TRBJ2-3, the complete variable domain is DVKVTQSSRYLVKRTGEKVFLECVQDMDHENMFWYRQDPGLGLRLIYFSYDVKMKEKGDIPEGYSVSREKKERFSLILESASTNQTSMYLCASSPLTGSTDTQYFGPGTRLTVL.

The chain has TRBV29-1 and TRBJ2-7; 7 bases line up with TRBD1. The junction had 16 bases not matched to a gene; V was cut back by 4 bases and J by 10 bases. This CDR3 is 14 amino acids long. CDR1 SQVTM and CDR2 ANQGSEA come from the germline V gene. CDR3 coding DNA: TGCAGCGTTGTCGAGGGGGCGGTAGGTTTCTTTCAGTACTTC. It is translated as CSVVEGAVGFFQYF.

The chain employs TRBV6-5 and TRBJ2-7, with D uncertain. The CDR3 is 13 amino acids. With 2 bases removed from V and 4 bases from J, the gap between germline ends came to 9 bases. Germline CDR1 reads MNHEY; CDR2 reads SVGAGI. CDR3 nucleotides: TGTGCCAGCAGTTACAAGCTCGGTTACGAGCAGTACTTC. This codes for CASSYKLGYEQYF.

This clone appeared once. The CDR3 reads CASSLRDRANVLTF. For the CDR3, the DNA is TGTGCCAGCAGCTTGCGGGATAGGGCCAACGTCCTGACTTTC. The chain employs TRBV5-6 and TRBJ2-6; D is perhaps TRBD2 (5 bases). Germline V gene lookup returns CDR1 SGHDT and CDR2 YYEEEE. Trimming removed 1 base from V and 5 bases from J, with 7 bases in between. CDR3 size: 14 residues.

This clone showed up many times. This rearrangement joins TRBV5-5 to TRBJ2-7; D is ambiguous. Germline CDR1 and CDR2: SGHKS and YYEKEE (reference sequence). This CDR3 has 14 residues. With 4 bases removed from V and 0 bases from J, the gap between germline ends came to 11 bases. The CDR3 nucleotides are TGTGCCAGCAGCGCAACAGTTTCCTCCTACGAGCAGTACTTC. Its protein is CASSATVSSYEQYF.

This chain connects TRBV5-4 to TRBJ1-3, with a weak D call TRBD1 (5 bases). The V and J ends lost 4 bases and 4 bases respectively, with 15 bases between them. CDR1 is SGHNT and CDR2 is YYREEE in the germline V gene (reference sequence). The CDR3 consists of 15 residues. This CDR3 is CASSLPQGAGNTIYF. The CDR3 nucleotides are TGTGCCAGCAGCCTACCGCAGGGAGCCGGAAACACCATATATTTT.

This rearrangement joins TRBV6-5 to TRBJ1-6, with D hard to call. The length of the CDR3 is 13 residues. Trimming removed 7 bases at V and 7 bases at J, with 11 bases between. Germline V gene sequence: CDR1 MNHEY, CDR2 SVGAGI. The CDR3 is CASTAETNSPLHF. CDR3 nucleotide sequence: TGTGCCAGCACGGCCGAAACAAATTCACCCCTCCACTTT.

On this clone itself: At one of its ends the junction is not consistent with the germline gene, which may arise from a read error. This chain connects TRBV7-7 to TRBJ2-2; possible D gene TRBD2, 6 bases. Per the germline V gene, CDR1 is SSHAT and CDR2 is FNYEAQ (reference sequence). The CDR3 contains 17 residues. CDR3 sequence: CASSLDGTAANTGELFF. The CDR3 bases are TGTGCTAGCAGCTTAGATGGGACTGCCGCGAACACCGGGGAGCTGTTTTTT.

The chain uses TRBV27 and TRBJ2-2; either TRBD1 or TRBD2 may supply D (6 bases each). This CDR3 region has 15 residues. Germline CDR1 and CDR2: MNHEY and SMNVEV (reference sequence). V shed 4 bases and J shed 4 bases, with 13 bases lying between them. CDR3 coding DNA: TGTGCCAGCAGTTCCGGGGGCCCCGGCACCGGGGAGCTGTTTTTT. Protein product: CASSSGGPGTGELFF.

This clone was observed once. The chain uses TRBV5-1 and TRBJ2-5; D unclear. V lost 1 base, J lost 1 base, and 2 bases lay in between. The CDR3 runs to 12 residues. Germline V gene sequence: CDR1 SGHRS, CDR2 YFSETQ. The CDR3 DNA follows: TGCGCCAGCAGCTTGTCCCAAGAGACCCAGTACTTC. Amino acids: CASSLSQETQYF.

The rearrangement links TRBV3-1 (or the pseudogene TRBV3-2) to TRBJ2-1; D may be TRBD1 (5 bases). The germline V gene encodes CDR1 LGHDT and CDR2 YNNKEL (reference sequence). V gave up 5 bases and J gave up 9 bases, with 11 bases separating them. CDR3 size: 12 residues. Here the CDR3 DNA reads TGTGCCAGCAGCTTCACCAGGGCTGAGCAGTTCTTC. Amino acids: CASSFTRAEQFF.

This clone was seen just once. V and J are TRBV2 and TRBJ2-1; TRBD2 aligns across 15 bases. V lost 6 bases to trimming and J lost 4 bases; unmatched junction nucleotides: 13. The CDR3 totals 19 residues. Germline loops: CDR1 SNHLY, CDR2 FYNNEI. This chain's CDR3 is CASSVGLAGGPSDYNEQFF. The CDR3 DNA follows: TGTGCCAGCAGCGTCGGACTAGCGGGGGGGCCATCGGATTACAATGAGCAGTTCTTC.

The genes are TRBV5-1 and TRBJ1-4, with D tentatively TRBD1 (6 bases). Trimming removed 0 bases at V and 3 bases at J, with 12 bases between. The CDR3 has 16 amino acids. Germline V gene data show CDR1 as SGHRS and CDR2 as YFSETQ. The CDR3 bases are TGCGCCAGCAGCTTGGCCGGGCGGGGGCCTAATGAAAAACTGTTTTTT. Protein product: CASSLAGRGPNEKLFF.

The rearrangement joins TRBV5-1 to TRBJ2-1; D gene unclear. Germline assignment: CDR1 SGHRS and CDR2 YFSETQ. This CDR3 is 15 amino acids long. V lost 0 bases and J 7 bases, leaving 14 bases between the germline ends. DNA for the CDR3: TGCGCCAGCAGCTTGGCCCTGGGCGTAGGGAATGAGCAGTTCTTC. Translation: CASSLALGVGNEQFF.

V is TRBV7-9 and J is TRBJ1-4; D remains unclear. CDR1 is SEHNR and CDR2 is FQNEAQ in the germline V gene (reference sequence). V was trimmed by 2 bases and J by 5 bases, leaving 15 bases between them. CDR3 length equals 16 residues. This chain's CDR3 is CASSLTPSAGNEKLFF. CDR3 in DNA: TGTGCCAGCAGCTTAACACCAAGCGCCGGGAATGAAAAACTGTTTTTT.

The V gene is TRBV5-1, the J gene TRBJ2-5; D ambiguous. The CDR3 extends over 14 amino acids. With 2 bases removed from V and 5 bases from J, the gap between germline ends came to 13 bases. Germline V gene data show CDR1 as SGHRS and CDR2 as YFSETQ. The CDR3: CASSLLTGQETQYF. The CDR3 nucleotides read TGCGCCAGCAGCTTACTGACTGGCCAGGAGACCCAGTACTTC.